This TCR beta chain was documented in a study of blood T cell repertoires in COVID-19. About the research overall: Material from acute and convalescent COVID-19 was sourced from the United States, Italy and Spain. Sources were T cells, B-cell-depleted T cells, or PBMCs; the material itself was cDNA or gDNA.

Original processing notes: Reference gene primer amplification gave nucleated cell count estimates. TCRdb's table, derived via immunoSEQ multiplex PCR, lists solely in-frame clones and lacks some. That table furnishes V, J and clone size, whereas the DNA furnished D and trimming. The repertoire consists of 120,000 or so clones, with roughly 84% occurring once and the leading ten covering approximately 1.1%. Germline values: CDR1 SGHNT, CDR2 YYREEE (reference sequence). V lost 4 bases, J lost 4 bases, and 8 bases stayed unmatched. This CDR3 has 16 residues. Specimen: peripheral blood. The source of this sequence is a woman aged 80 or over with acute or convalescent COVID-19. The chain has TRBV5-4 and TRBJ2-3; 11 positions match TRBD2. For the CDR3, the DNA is TGTGCCAGCAGCCTAAGACTAGCGGGGAGTTCAGATACGCAGTATTTT. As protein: CASSLRLAGSSDTQYF.